This T cell receptor (beta chain) was found in a study of blood T cell repertoires in COVID-19. TCRdb keeps only in-frame clones here, not all; method: immunoSEQ multiplex PCR. The table lists hundreds of thousands of clones, around four fifths of them singletons. V was pared by 7 bases and J by 3 bases, with 8 bases between. There are 12 residues in the CDR3. In germline, CDR1 is SGHRS, CDR2 YFSETQ. The rearrangement links TRBV5-1 to TRBJ1-3, with D unresolved. The sequence came from a woman between 45 and 60 years old with active or convalescent COVID-19. The sample taken for sequencing was peripheral blood. CDR3: CASRGLGNTIYF. In nucleotides, the CDR3 is TGCGCCAGCCGGGGTCTTGGAAACACCATATATTTT. The full variable domain, rest sourced from reference TRBV5-1 and TRBJ1-3, is KAGVTQTPRYLIKTRGQQVTLSCSPISGHRSVSWYQQTPGQGLQFLFEYFSETQRNKGNFPGRFSGRQFSNSRSEMNVSTLELGDSALYLCASRGLGNTIYFGEGSWLTVV.